Following are 11 T cell receptor beta chains from one sample sequenced in a study of cytomegalovirus exposure and HLA in healthy donors. In the PCR, 60 Vbeta and 13 Jbeta primers were used. Method: immunoSEQ multiplex PCR; TCRdb's copy keeps in-frame clones and lacks some. This listing includes roughly 60,000 clones. Source material: PBMCs. These receptors were obtained from a woman aged 18 to 35 in good health and CMV-seronegative.

V is TRBV6-5 and J is TRBJ2-1; 7 bases agree with TRBD1. J was trimmed by 6 bases and V by 5 bases; bases with no gene match: 1. The CDR3 runs to 12 residues. Germline lookup yields CDR1 MNHEY and CDR2 SVGAGI. The CDR3 spells CASSPGGNEQFF. The CDR3, as DNA: TGTGCCAGCAGTCCAGGGGGCAATGAGCAGTTCTTC.

The rearrangement joins TRBV25-1 to TRBJ2-7; 8 nucleotides match TRBD2. Trimming cost V 1 base and J 5 bases; bases outside gene matches: 10. The CDR3 runs to 16 residues. Looked up from germline, CDR1 is MGHDK and CDR2 is SYGVNS. The CDR3 coding sequence is TGTGCCAGCAGTGAATTCGGTAGCGGGGTCGGGGACGAGCAGTACTTC. As protein: CASSEFGSGVGDEQYF.

The rearrangement links TRBV4-2 to TRBJ2-3, with unresolved D. The germline CDR1 and CDR2 sequences are LGHNA and YNFKEQ. The CDR3 contains 13 residues. V lost 1 base, J lost 1 base, and 3 bases lay in between. The CDR3: CASSQAGTDTQYF. In DNA form, the CDR3 reads TGTGCCAGCAGCCAAGCCGGCACAGATACGCAGTATTTT.

CDR3 in amino acids: CASKRDRDNQPQHF. The DNA for the CDR3 is TGTGCCAGCAAGAGGGACAGGGATAATCAGCCCCAGCATTTT. The chain has TRBV2 and TRBJ1-5; 9 bases line up with TRBD1. The CDR3 extends over 14 amino acids. The germline V gene encodes CDR1 SNHLY and CDR2 FYNNEI. The ends lost 7 bases at V and 4 bases at J; junction bases unmatched: 5.

The chain is built from TRBV28 and TRBJ2-7; TRBD1 matches 9 bases. J was trimmed by 3 bases and V by 5 bases; bases with no gene match: 8. This CDR3 is built from 15 residues. The V gene's germline CDR1 is MDHEN and CDR2 SYDVKM. The CDR3 DNA sequence: TGTGCCAGCAGTCCCCATCGGACAGGGGACTACGAGCAGTACTTC. Translation: CASSPHRTGDYEQYF.

V gene TRBV29-1 combines with J gene TRBJ1-1; D not certain. V gave up 6 bases and J gave up 1 base, with 9 bases separating them. The CDR3 extends over 12 amino acids. Germline V gives CDR1 SQVTM, CDR2 ANQGSEA. CDR3 loop: CSVARRNTEAFF. CDR3 DNA sequence: TGCAGCGTCGCTAGACGGAACACTGAAGCTTTCTTT.

V is TRBV4-1 and J is TRBJ1-1, with TRBD1 identical over 7 bases. Germline V CDR1 and CDR2: MGHRA, YSYEKL. The junction had 10 bases not matched to a gene; V was cut back by 3 bases and J by 3 bases. There are 16 residues in the CDR3. CDR3 in amino acids: CASSHPTTGFDTEAFF. CDR3 sequence (DNA): TGCGCCAGCAGCCACCCTACGACAGGGTTTGACACTGAAGCTTTCTTT.

The chain uses TRBV5-1 and TRBJ1-2; 7 bases agree with TRBD1. Germline lookup yields CDR1 SGHRS and CDR2 YFSETQ. This CDR3 is built from 13 residues. V trimming: 4 bases; J trimming: 7 bases; junction bases outside the gene matches: 7. CDR3 residues: CASSQDRAGGYTF. The CDR3 region has the DNA TGCGCCAGCAGCCAAGACAGGGCTGGTGGCTACACCTTC.

V usage is TRBV30 and J usage is TRBJ2-7; 7 nucleotides agree with TRBD2. The V gene's germline CDR1 is GTSNPN and CDR2 SVGIG (reference sequence). CDR3 length: 13 residues. V was clipped by 3 bases and J by 2 bases; unmatched bases: 4. The CDR3 region is CAWRKSGAYEQYF. As DNA, the CDR3 is TGTGCCTGGAGAAAAAGCGGGGCCTACGAGCAGTACTTC.

V gene TRBV29-1 combines with J gene TRBJ1-1, with D unclear. V gave up 7 bases and J gave up 0 bases, with 12 bases separating them. Per the germline V gene, CDR1 is SQVTM and CDR2 is ANQGSEA. This CDR3 has 13 residues. CDR3: CSAIPGMNTEAFF. CDR3 in DNA: TGCAGCGCGATTCCGGGGATGAACACTGAAGCTTTCTTT.

V is TRBV30 and J is TRBJ2-5, with no clear D. The DNA matches TRBJ2-7 better at its end, which makes the J call doubtful. Germline values: CDR1 GTSNPN, CDR2 SVGIG (reference sequence). The CDR3 is 14 residues long. This CDR3 is CAWSVSPYSYEQYF. DNA for the CDR3: TGTGCCTGGAGTGTCTCTCCCTACTCCTACGAGCAGTACTTC.